Following are 5 T cell receptor beta chains from one sample sequenced in a study of T-cell reconstitution after alpha-beta-depleted transplantation in children. Unique molecular identifiers were used in preparing the TCRbeta library. TCRdb re-analysed the PCR reads in MiXCR, keeping a single row per CDR3 protein. The sample lists roughly 350,000 distinct CDR3 sequences, about 9.3% occurring once. Material: PBMCs from the stem cell graft donor, obtained from the stem cell graft. The receptors were gathered from a human donor who donated a stem cell graft to a child with acute lymphoblastic leukemia.

This clonotype was found many times. The rearrangement uses TRBV27 and TRBJ2-1; D unclear. Trimming took off 4 bases at V and 15 bases at J, with 16 bases between the two ends. This CDR3 has 12 amino acids. Germline CDR1 is MNHEY and CDR2 is SMNVEV (reference sequence). The CDR3 coding sequence is TGTGCCAGCAGTTCGACCACAAGGCTCCCGTTCTTC. Protein: CASSSTTRLPFF.

Only a few counts were recorded for this clonotype. The J gene is TRBJ2-2, the V gene TRBV7-3; 8 bases match TRBD2. This CDR3 has 17 residues. The germline gives CDR1 SGHTA, CDR2 FQGTGA. V dropped 5 bases and J dropped 1; count of bases not matched to a gene: 9. CDR3 nucleotides: TGTGCCAGCAGCCAACAAAGCGGGAGAGAGAACACCGGGGAGCTGTTTTTT. It encodes CASSQQSGRENTGELFF.

The chain links TRBV11-2 to TRBJ1-5; D is uncertain. Germline V gene data show CDR1 as SGHAT and CDR2 as FQNNGV. The CDR3 totals 15 residues. V lost 3 bases and J lost 3, with 12 bases in between. Here the CDR3 reads CASSLGFMDNQPQHF. The CDR3, as DNA: TGTGCCAGCAGCTTGGGTTTTATGGACAATCAGCCCCAGCATTTT.

This clonotype was counted between two and nine times. The chain couples TRBV6-1 to TRBJ1-1; 8 bases align to TRBD1. The junction had 4 bases not matched to a gene; V was cut back by 6 bases and J by 1 base. Germline assignment: CDR1 MNHNS and CDR2 SASEGT. CDR3 length: 14 residues. Written as DNA, the CDR3 is TGTGCCAGCAGAAGGACAGGGAAGAACACTGAAGCTTTCTTT. Its translation: CASRRTGKNTEAFF.

This chain connects TRBV21-1 to TRBJ2-5; no DNA check was done on the table's D call, TRBD1. TRBV21-1 is noted as a pseudogene. This CDR3 is built from 16 residues. CDR3 sequence reads: CASSTWTGGIQETQYF. The CDR3 DNA follows: TGTGCCAGCAGCACCTGGACGGGGGGTATACAAGAGACCCAGTACTTC.